The 13 T cell receptor beta chains presented below share a single source sample, sequenced in a study of cytomegalovirus exposure and HLA in healthy donors. 60 Vbeta and 13 Jbeta primers were used in PCR. The data were produced by immunoSEQ multiplex PCR, yet TCRdb's version contains in-frame clones alone and is incomplete. The sample has tens of thousands of clones, under 85% seen once. Sequencing input: PBMCs. These receptor sequences come from a man between 50 and 59 years old in good health and CMV-seronegative.

The CDR3 DNA reads TGTGCCAGCAGCTTGGTGCGGGGTGGCTACACCTTC. Residues: CASSLVRGGYTF. The chain joins TRBV5-4 to TRBJ1-2, with D unclear. Trimming stripped 0 bases from V and 7 bases from J, with 7 bases between. CDR3 length: 12 amino acids. The germline gives CDR1 SGHNT, CDR2 YYREEE (reference sequence).

The rearrangement joins TRBV6-4 to TRBJ1-1; 8 positions match TRBD1. CDR1 and CDR2 (germline): MRHNA, SNTAGT. Germline trimming cut 7 bases from V and 3 bases from J; bases unmatched to any gene: 13. CDR3 size: 16 residues. CDR3: CASKPDRGRIDTEAFF. The CDR3 nucleotides are TGTGCCAGCAAACCCGACAGGGGAAGGATAGACACTGAAGCTTTCTTT.

The chain couples TRBV11-2 to TRBJ2-5; a possible D gene is TRBD2 (6 bases). The germline CDR1 and CDR2 sequences are SGHAT and FQNNGV. The CDR3 consists of 13 residues. V was pared by 3 bases and J by 9 bases, with 14 bases between. The DNA for the CDR3 is TGTGCCAGCAGCTTGGGGGGAAGAGATTCCCAGTACTTC. Translating gives CASSLGGRDSQYF.

Regarding this clone: The same CDR3 can be traced to other DNA sequences in this sample. The chain employs TRBV6-8 and TRBJ2-7, with 8 nucleotides matching TRBD1. From germline, CDR1 is MNHGY and CDR2 SAAAGT. V was clipped by 9 bases and J by 5 bases; unmatched bases: 15. The CDR3 extends over 15 amino acids. This CDR3 reads CARPPTWAGGHEQYF. The CDR3 nucleotides are TGTGCCAGACCTCCCACGTGGGCAGGGGGCCACGAGCAGTACTTC.

The table lists this clone with a few counts. The chain carries TRBV6-5 and TRBJ1-1; a weak D match, TRBD1 (5 bases). The V end lost 10 bases, the J end lost 1 base, and 16 bases lay between the germline ends. The germline CDR1 and CDR2 sequences are MNHEY and SVGAGI. CDR3 size: 14 residues. The CDR3, as DNA: TGTGCCACCCGCGACAGAGCTTCGAACACTGAAGCTTTCTTT. It yields the protein CATRDRASNTEAFF.

This clone appeared a single time. J is TRBJ1-5 and V is TRBV15; D is ambiguous. Between the trimmed V and J ends, which lost 8 bases and 2 bases, there was a span of 10 bases. Germline CDR1 reads LNHNV; CDR2 reads YYDKDF (reference sequence). The CDR3 runs to 13 residues. Here the CDR3 reads CATWPIGNQPQHF. The DNA of the CDR3 is TGTGCCACCTGGCCCATTGGCAATCAGCCCCAGCATTTT.

The gene calls are TRBV30 and TRBJ1-6, with TRBD1 identical over 7 bases. V shed 3 bases and J 7 bases; nucleotides not matched to a gene: 6. Germline loops: CDR1 GTSNPN, CDR2 SVGIG (reference sequence). This CDR3 is built from 14 residues. The CDR3 spells CAWSQDRTNSPLHF. Written as DNA, the CDR3 is TGTGCCTGGAGCCAGGACAGGACAAATTCACCCCTCCACTTT.

The chain uses TRBV9 and TRBJ2-3; 7 bases are a match to TRBD2. The CDR3 has 16 residues. Looked up from germline, CDR1 is SGDLS and CDR2 is YYNGEE. J was trimmed by 0 bases and V by 1 base; bases with no gene match: 5. The CDR3 nucleotides are TGTGCCAGCAGCGTATTTCTAGCGGTTAGCACAGATACGCAGTATTTT. Its protein is CASSVFLAVSTDTQYF.

The chain combines TRBV2 with TRBJ2-7, with D perhaps TRBD1 (6 bases). Germline CDR1 and CDR2: SNHLY and FYNNEI. The CDR3 spans 14 residues. The germline V and J ends were trimmed by 5 bases and 0 bases, with 11 bases remaining between them. The CDR3 DNA follows: TGTGCCAGCAGTTGGGACACCCGCTCCTACGAGCAGTACTTC. It is translated as CASSWDTRSYEQYF.

In the case of this clone: One junction end disagrees with the germline gene, perhaps due to a read error. The rearrangement links TRBV6-1 to TRBJ2-1; 14 bases map to TRBD2. Germline lookup yields CDR1 MNHNS and CDR2 SASEGT. The CDR3 loop spans 18 amino acids. CDR3 sequence reads: CASSKAGPGLAGEGEQFF. Here the CDR3 DNA reads TGTGCCAGCAGTAAAGCAGGCCCGGGACTAGCGGGGGAGGGTGAGCAGTTCTTC.

The CDR3 DNA reads as TGCGCCAGCAGCTCAGACAGGACAGGGGTGTATGGCTACACCTTC. Residues: CASSSDRTGVYGYTF. The gene calls are TRBV4-1 and TRBJ1-2; the match to TRBD1 covers 9 bases. V lost 5 bases, J lost 5 bases, and 9 bases stayed unmatched. Per germline, CDR1 MGHRA and CDR2 YSYEKL. The length of the CDR3 is 15 residues.

The V and J genes are TRBV14 and TRBJ1-2; 7 positions agree with TRBD1. V shed 2 bases, J shed 9 bases, and the junction held 9 bases outside the gene matches. The germline gives CDR1 SGHDN, CDR2 FVKESK. This CDR3 is built from 14 residues. The CDR3 nucleotides are TGTGCCAGCAGCCAACGGACAGGATATATTAGCTACACCTTC. Its translation: CASSQRTGYISYTF.

This rearrangement joins TRBV7-2 to TRBJ1-5; 7 bases agree with TRBD1. This CDR3 has 15 amino acids. CDR1 SGHTA and CDR2 FQGNSA come from the germline V gene. V was clipped by 3 bases and J by 0 bases; unmatched bases: 2. CDR3 coding DNA: TGTGCCAGCAGCTTGGACAGGTATAGCAATCAGCCCCAGCATTTT. It translates to CASSLDRYSNQPQHF.